The clone carrying this TCR beta chain turned up a few times. With V trimmed by 4 bases and J by 5 bases, 6 bases remained unmatched. Germline CDR1 is LGHDT and CDR2 is YNNKEL (reference sequence). The CDR3 contains 15 residues. TCRdb fed the 5' RACE reads into MiXCR, producing one record per CDR3 protein. The sample contains about 360,000 distinct CDR3 sequences, 10% to 15% of which appear only once. This sample was taken from a study of T-cell memory formation after mild COVID-19. The chain recombines TRBV3-1 with TRBJ2-5; the match to TRBD2 covers 11 bases. Sequencing was carried out using PBMCs or a T cell subset sorted from them (not recorded which). The receptor's source is a man aged 18 to 30 who had mild COVID-19 (a few samples of this study predate the infection). Cell type and time point are not known. The chain's CDR3 is CASSRLAGGSETQYF. The CDR3 DNA sequence: TGTGCCAGCAGCCGCCTAGCGGGGGGCAGCGAGACCCAGTACTTC.